This T cell receptor (beta chain) stems from a study of cytomegalovirus exposure and HLA in healthy donors. Data came from immunoSEQ multiplex PCR; TCRdb stores just in-frame clones and leaves some out. Among 120,000 or so clones, 70% to 90% were seen once, and the ten largest hold approximately 1.8%. V was cut by 3 bases and J by 0 bases, with 9 bases left in between. The CDR3 runs to 14 residues. Germline V CDR1 and CDR2: WSHSY, SAAADI. This rearrangement joins TRBV10-2 to TRBJ2-7; D perhaps matches TRBD2 (6 bases). Sample: PBMCs. This receptor was taken from a man in his late teens or twenties in good health and CMV-seronegative. CDR3 DNA sequence: TGCGCCAGCAGTGACCGGGGGTTCTCCTACGAGCAGTACTTC. Its translation is CASSDRGFSYEQYF.